These T cell receptor beta chains were read from a single sample in a study of blood T cell repertoires in COVID-19. The repertoire was sequenced with immunoSEQ multiplex PCR; TCRdb's copy has only in-frame clones and lacks some. The repertoire holds 250,000 to 400,000 clones, with roughly 90% as singletons. The source material was peripheral blood. The receptors shown here come from a woman aged 30 to 39 with COVID-19, enrolled during active disease. The CDR3 runs from the conserved cysteine through the conserved F or W. A D gene is named only where the DNA matches it firmly. Size is stated for part of the rows, as once, few or many counts, or as a class when the clone is expanded.

V gene: TRBV3-1/TRBV3-2; D gene: TRBD2; clone size: .; J gene: TRBJ2-1; CDR3 protein: CASSHPGLNEQFF; CDR3 DNA: TGTGCCAGCAGCCATCCGGGACTAAATGAGCAGTTCTTC
V gene: TRBV28; D gene: TRBD2; clone size: .; J gene: TRBJ2-3; CDR3 protein: CASSTPGLAGRDTQYF; CDR3 DNA: TGTGCCAGCAGCACCCCGGGACTAGCGGGAAGGGATACGCAGTATTTT
V gene: TRBV5-1; D gene: TRBD1; clone size: .; J gene: TRBJ1-1; CDR3 protein: CASSPGTGILEAFF; CDR3 DNA: TGCGCCAGCAGCCCAGGGACAGGCATTCTTGAAGCTTTCTTT
V gene: TRBV2; D gene: TRBD2; clone size: few; J gene: TRBJ2-1; CDR3 protein: CASRELAGGPAKQFF; CDR3 DNA: TGTGCCAGCAGGGAACTAGCGGGAGGGCCGGCTAAGCAGTTCTTC
V gene: TRBV19; D gene: .; clone size: .; J gene: TRBJ2-3; CDR3 protein: CASSIGGDAGATDTQYF; CDR3 DNA: TGTGCCAGTAGTATAGGAGGGGACGCGGGGGCCACAGATACGCAGTATTTT
V gene: TRBV28; D gene: .; clone size: .; J gene: TRBJ1-1; CDR3 protein: CASITTGGWGTEAFF; CDR3 DNA: TGTGCCAGCATTACAACCGGGGGTTGGGGCACTGAAGCTTTCTTT
V gene: TRBV14; D gene: TRBD1; clone size: .; J gene: TRBJ2-7; CDR3 protein: CASSQNRQGLEQYF; CDR3 DNA: TGTGCCAGCAGCCAAAACAGACAGGGCCTCGAGCAGTACTTC
V gene: TRBV30; D gene: TRBD1; clone size: .; J gene: TRBJ2-2; CDR3 protein: CAGSGSGTGPGELFF; CDR3 DNA: TGTGCCGGGTCCGGGTCTGGGACAGGGCCCGGGGAGCTGTTTTTT
V gene: TRBV27; D gene: TRBD2; clone size: few; J gene: TRBJ2-1; CDR3 protein: CASSWGLAGNEQFF; CDR3 DNA: TGTGCCAGCAGTTGGGGACTAGCGGGGAATGAGCAGTTCTTC
V gene: TRBV6-5; D gene: .; clone size: .; J gene: TRBJ1-1; CDR3 protein: CASSRQAQNTEAFF; CDR3 DNA: TGTGCCAGCAGCCGGCAGGCCCAGAACACTGAAGCTTTCTTT
V gene: TRBV7-3; D gene: TRBD2; clone size: .; J gene: TRBJ2-1; CDR3 protein: CASNPGGRPKGYYNEQFF; CDR3 DNA: TGTGCCAGCAACCCGGGCGGGAGGCCAAAGGGGTACTACAATGAGCAGTTCTTC
V gene: TRBV11-3; D gene: TRBD2; clone size: .; J gene: TRBJ2-7; CDR3 protein: CASSLDGKREALYEQYF; CDR3 DNA: TGTGCCAGCAGCTTAGATGGCAAGCGGGAGGCCCTTTACGAGCAGTACTTC
V gene: TRBV30; D gene: TRBD1; clone size: .; J gene: TRBJ2-1; CDR3 protein: CAWSARQGKNEQFF; CDR3 DNA: TGTGCCTGGAGTGCCCGACAGGGGAAGAATGAGCAGTTCTTC
V gene: TRBV6-5; D gene: TRBD1; clone size: .; J gene: TRBJ2-7; CDR3 protein: CASRTGQGLNEQYF; CDR3 DNA: TGTGCCAGCAGGACAGGACAGGGGTTGAACGAGCAGTACTTC
V gene: TRBV3-1/TRBV3-2; D gene: .; clone size: once; J gene: TRBJ1-4; CDR3 protein: CASSQTGTNEKLFF; CDR3 DNA: TGTGCCAGCAGCCAAACGGGGACTAATGAAAAACTGTTTTTT
V gene: TRBV7-2; D gene: TRBD2; clone size: many; J gene: TRBJ2-7; CDR3 protein: CASSLGAGVYEQYF; CDR3 DNA: TGTGCCAGCAGCTTAGGGGCGGGAGTCTACGAGCAGTACTTC
V gene: TRBV27; D gene: .; clone size: .; J gene: TRBJ1-4; CDR3 protein: CASSLQGYNEKLFF; CDR3 DNA: TGTGCCAGCAGCCTACAGGGATATAATGAAAAACTGTTTTTT
V gene: TRBV30; D gene: TRBD1; clone size: .; J gene: TRBJ2-2; CDR3 protein: CAWGTARNTGELFF; CDR3 DNA: TGTGCCTGGGGGACAGCCCGGAACACCGGGGAGCTGTTTTTT
V gene: TRBV4-1; D gene: .; clone size: .; J gene: TRBJ1-1; CDR3 protein: CASSKTGLERAEAFF; CDR3 DNA: TGCGCCAGCAGCAAAACAGGGTTGGAGAGGGCTGAAGCTTTCTTT
V gene: TRBV30; D gene: .; clone size: .; J gene: TRBJ1-4; CDR3 protein: CAWSTGNEKLFF; CDR3 DNA: TGTGCCTGGAGCACGGGGAATGAAAAACTGTTTTTT
V gene: TRBV6-5; D gene: .; clone size: .; J gene: TRBJ1-1; CDR3 protein: CASSPPGVRTEAFF; CDR3 DNA: TGTGCCAGCAGTCCCCCGGGGGTGAGAACTGAAGCTTTCTTT
V gene: TRBV3-1/TRBV3-2; D gene: .; clone size: .; J gene: TRBJ1-3; CDR3 protein: CASSRGRGPLSGNTIYF; CDR3 DNA: TGTGCCAGCAGCCGCGGAAGGGGCCCCCTCTCTGGAAACACCATATATTTT
V gene: TRBV7-3; D gene: .; clone size: .; J gene: TRBJ1-2; CDR3 protein: CASSLFGGNYGYTF; CDR3 DNA: TGTGCCAGCAGCTTATTCGGGGGTAACTATGGCTACACCTTC
V gene: TRBV25-1; D gene: TRBD2; clone size: .; J gene: TRBJ2-1; CDR3 protein: CASSAIAGQYNEQFF; CDR3 DNA: TGTGCCAGCAGTGCAATAGCGGGACAATACAATGAGCAGTTCTTC
V gene: TRBV5-4; D gene: TRBD2; clone size: .; J gene: TRBJ2-7; CDR3 protein: CASSEPGLAGYEQYF; CDR3 DNA: TGTGCCAGCAGCGAACCGGGACTAGCGGGGTACGAGCAGTACTTC
V gene: TRBV6-5; D gene: .; clone size: .; J gene: TRBJ1-2; CDR3 protein: CASRPSRGYGYTF; CDR3 DNA: TGTGCCAGCAGACCCTCTAGGGGGTATGGCTACACCTTC
V gene: TRBV5-1; D gene: .; clone size: .; J gene: TRBJ1-1; CDR3 protein: CASSPGRFESTEAFF; CDR3 DNA: TGCGCCAGCAGCCCAGGGCGATTTGAGTCGACTGAAGCTTTCTTT
V gene: TRBV2; D gene: .; clone size: .; J gene: TRBJ2-7; CDR3 protein: CASSGQGRGQYF; CDR3 DNA: TGTGCCAGCAGTGGCCAGGGTCGAGGGCAGTACTTC
V gene: TRBV19; D gene: .; clone size: .; J gene: TRBJ1-2; CDR3 protein: CASSRDRIYGYTF; CDR3 DNA: TGTGCCAGTAGCAGAGACAGGATCTATGGCTACACCTTC
V gene: TRBV5-1; D gene: TRBD2; clone size: once; J gene: TRBJ2-1; CDR3 protein: CASSFSGTSGYNEQFF; CDR3 DNA: TGCGCCAGCAGCTTCTCCGGGACTAGCGGCTACAATGAGCAGTTCTTC
V gene: TRBV5-6; D gene: .; clone size: .; J gene: TRBJ2-3; CDR3 protein: CASSLGPGRTDTQYF; CDR3 DNA: TGTGCCAGCAGCTTAGGACCGGGGAGGACGGATACGCAGTATTTT
V gene: TRBV18; D gene: TRBD2; clone size: .; J gene: TRBJ2-5; CDR3 protein: CASSPIAGNQETQYF; CDR3 DNA: TGTGCCAGCTCACCAATAGCGGGGAACCAAGAGACCCAGTACTTC
V gene: TRBV2; D gene: TRBD1; clone size: once; J gene: TRBJ2-3; CDR3 protein: CASSGSRGDTQYF; CDR3 DNA: TGTGCCAGCAGTGGGAGCAGGGGGGATACGCAGTATTTT
V gene: TRBV11-3; D gene: .; clone size: .; J gene: TRBJ2-5; CDR3 protein: CASSFNTQETQYF; CDR3 DNA: TGTGCCAGCAGCTTCAACACCCAAGAGACCCAGTACTTC
V gene: TRBV9; D gene: TRBD1; clone size: .; J gene: TRBJ1-3; CDR3 protein: CASSPGTARSGNTIYF; CDR3 DNA: TGTGCCAGCAGCCCCGGGACAGCCCGCTCTGGAAACACCATATATTTT
V gene: TRBV30; D gene: .; clone size: .; J gene: TRBJ2-1; CDR3 protein: CAWSEDSVYNEQFF; CDR3 DNA: TGTGCCTGGAGTGAGGACAGCGTCTACAATGAGCAGTTCTTC
V gene: TRBV6-1; D gene: .; clone size: .; J gene: TRBJ1-1; CDR3 protein: CASSEEGHYGEAFF; CDR3 DNA: TGTGCCAGCAGTGAAGAAGGACACTACGGTGAAGCTTTCTTT
V gene: TRBV7-2; D gene: TRBD1; clone size: .; J gene: TRBJ1-6; CDR3 protein: CASSTRQGNNSPLHF; CDR3 DNA: TGTGCCAGCAGCACTAGACAGGGGAATAATTCACCCCTCCACTTT
V gene: TRBV5-1; D gene: .; clone size: .; J gene: TRBJ1-4; CDR3 protein: CASSLGSGFNEKLFF; CDR3 DNA: TGCGCCAGCAGCTTGGGTTCCGGGTTTAATGAAAAACTGTTTTTT
V gene: TRBV27; D gene: .; clone size: .; J gene: TRBJ1-6; CDR3 protein: CASSFPGGSPLHF; CDR3 DNA: TGTGCCAGCAGTTTCCCGGGGGGATCACCCCTCCACTTT
V gene: TRBV5-1; D gene: TRBD2; clone size: .; J gene: TRBJ2-3; CDR3 protein: CASSLASGSDTDTQYF; CDR3 DNA: TGCGCCAGCAGCTTGGCTAGCGGGAGTGACACAGATACGCAGTATTTT
V gene: TRBV2; D gene: .; clone size: .; J gene: TRBJ1-2; CDR3 protein: CASSEGTLIYGYTF; CDR3 DNA: TGTGCCAGCAGTGAAGGGACTTTAATCTATGGCTACACCTTC
V gene: TRBV7-9; D gene: TRBD2; clone size: few; J gene: TRBJ2-1; CDR3 protein: CASSSRLADEQFF; CDR3 DNA: TGTGCCAGCAGCTCCCGACTAGCTGATGAGCAGTTCTTC
V gene: TRBV2; D gene: TRBD1; clone size: .; J gene: TRBJ1-1; CDR3 protein: CASSPSDRGATEAFF; CDR3 DNA: TGTGCCAGCAGTCCTTCCGACAGGGGTGCCACTGAAGCTTTCTTT
V gene: TRBV6-5; D gene: TRBD2; clone size: .; J gene: TRBJ2-1; CDR3 protein: CATKAGLAGNEQFF; CDR3 DNA: TGTGCCACCAAAGCGGGACTAGCGGGTAATGAGCAGTTCTTC
V gene: TRBV29-1; D gene: TRBD2; clone size: .; J gene: TRBJ2-7; CDR3 protein: CSVRASGSSSSYEQYF; CDR3 DNA: TGCAGCGTCCGAGCTAGCGGGAGCTCCAGCTCCTACGAGCAGTACTTC
V gene: TRBV7-3; D gene: TRBD2; clone size: .; J gene: TRBJ2-1; CDR3 protein: CASSPGGSYNEQFF; CDR3 DNA: TGTGCCAGCAGCCCCGGGGGGTCCTACAATGAGCAGTTCTTC
V gene: TRBV3-1/TRBV3-2; D gene: TRBD1; clone size: .; J gene: TRBJ1-6; CDR3 protein: CASSPGTGYNSPLHF; CDR3 DNA: TGTGCCAGCAGCCCGGGGACAGGTTATAATTCACCCCTCCACTTT
V gene: TRBV6-5; D gene: TRBD1; clone size: .; J gene: TRBJ1-1; CDR3 protein: CASSYGRGLQNTEAFF; CDR3 DNA: TGTGCCAGCAGTTACGGCAGGGGGCTTCAGAACACTGAAGCTTTCTTT
V gene: TRBV25-1; D gene: .; clone size: .; J gene: TRBJ1-1; CDR3 protein: CASSSTGWAEAFF; CDR3 DNA: TGTGCCAGCAGTAGTACAGGGTGGGCTGAAGCTTTCTTT